Listed below are T cell receptor beta chains from one sample, sequenced in a study of T cell changes during pregnancy in multiple sclerosis. This table comes from immunoSEQ multiplex PCR, and its TCRdb copy is limited to in-frame clones, with some not included. Among around 44,000 clones, 85% to 95% were seen once, and the ten largest hold 1% to 1.5%. The sequenced sample consisted of peripheral blood. Receptors originate from a female donor with multiple sclerosis, enrolled in a pregnancy study. Each CDR3 is given with its conserved first and last residue. A D gene is named only where the DNA matches it firmly. Clone sizes are given selectively: once, few, many, or a class where the clone is expanded.

clone_size,j_call,d_call,v_call,cdr3_aa,cdr3_nt
.,TRBJ2-2,.,TRBV11-2,CASSLVEQGHTGELFF,TGTGCCAGCAGCTTAGTGGAACAGGGTCACACCGGGGAGCTGTTTTTT
.,TRBJ1-2,.,TRBV19,CASNLIGGNNYGYTF,TGTGCCAGTAATCTGATCGGGGGTAATAACTATGGCTACACCTTC
.,TRBJ1-1,.,TRBV6-6,CASSLLATEAFF,TGTGCCAGCAGTTTGTTAGCCACTGAAGCTTTCTTT
once,TRBJ1-2,TRBD1,TRBV19,CASIRGGQAYGYTF,TGTGCCAGTATCCGGGGGGGACAGGCCTATGGCTACACCTTC
.,TRBJ2-3,.,TRBV11-3,CASSSQDRAAGVPDTQYF,TGTGCCAGCAGCTCGCAGGACAGGGCAGCGGGAGTACCAGATACGCAGTATTTT
once,TRBJ2-3,.,TRBV5-1,CASSPVSVSDTQYF,TGCGCCAGCAGCCCGGTTAGTGTCTCAGATACGCAGTATTTT
.,TRBJ2-7,.,TRBV28,CASSSGGVPYEQYF,TGTGCCAGCAGTTCGGGCGGGGTCCCCTACGAGCAGTACTTC
once,TRBJ2-1,.,TRBV11-2,CASSSMGDNYNEQFF,TGTGCCAGCAGTTCTATGGGGGACAACTACAATGAGCAGTTCTTC
.,TRBJ1-5,TRBD1,TRBV18,CASSRRPRGLYDSNQPQHF,TGTGCCAGCTCGAGGCGCCCCAGGGGGCTGTATGATAGCAATCAGCCCCAGCATTTT
.,TRBJ1-5,.,TRBV19,CATSPMGNQPQHF,TGTGCCACGAGTCCTATGGGCAATCAGCCCCAGCATTTT
few,TRBJ1-3,.,TRBV7-2,CASSQRNGNTIYF,TGTGCCAGCAGCCAACGGAATGGAAACACCATATATTTT
.,TRBJ2-1,TRBD2,TRBV15,CATSIARTSAYNEQFF,TGTGCCACCAGCATAGCGCGGACTAGCGCCTACAATGAGCAGTTCTTC
.,TRBJ2-7,TRBD1,TRBV19,CASALGTGYTYEQYF,TGTGCCAGTGCCTTGGGGACAGGGTACACCTACGAGCAGTACTTC
.,TRBJ2-3,.,TRBV18,CASSPLGLALTDTQYF,TGTGCCAGCTCACCCTTGGGACTGGCTCTCACAGATACGCAGTATTTT
.,TRBJ2-7,.,TRBV6-5,CASTGRTYEQYF,TGTGCCAGCACGGGCAGAACCTACGAGCAGTACTTC
.,TRBJ2-7,.,TRBV5-1,CASSSTEYYEQYF,TGCGCCAGCAGCTCGACCGAATACTACGAGCAGTACTTC
.,TRBJ2-3,TRBD2,TRBV5-4,CASSFAATSGRITDTQYF,TGTGCCAGCAGCTTTGCCGCGACTAGCGGGAGGATTACAGATACGCAGTATTTT
.,TRBJ1-1,.,TRBV15,CATSTGPSRLEAEAFF,TGTGCCACCAGCACCGGCCCTTCCCGTCTTGAAGCTGAAGCTTTCTTT
.,TRBJ2-1,TRBD2,TRBV9,CASSGLRGSWNEQFF,TGTGCCAGCAGCGGGCTACGCGGGAGTTGGAATGAGCAGTTCTTC
once,TRBJ1-4,.,TRBV28,CASRFGGDEKLFF,TGTGCCAGCCGGTTCGGGGGTGATGAAAAACTGTTTTTT
.,TRBJ2-7,.,TRBV5-1,CASSLGGRFSYEQYF,TGCGCCAGCAGCTTGGGGGGGCGGTTCTCCTACGAGCAGTACTTC
.,TRBJ1-5,.,TRBV18,CASSPPAWGNQPQHF,TGTGCCAGCTCACCACCGGCGTGGGGCAATCAGCCCCAGCATTTT